The sequence of this T cell receptor (beta chain) was determined in a study of T cell responses to AZD1222 COVID-19 vaccine. At the level of the study: Whether given at about 4 or about 12 weeks, second doses were pooled.

Clones were sequenced by immunoSEQ multiplex PCR, and TCRdb holds only the in-frame ones, with some missing. This table holds 93,000 or so clones, 88% found once. Findings and caveats of the study: Vaccine-associated CD4 TCRs spanned spike, dominant at 160-218 and 743-854.

On this clone itself: Antigen unknown.

CDR3 length equals 13 residues. V lost 4 bases, J lost 6 bases, and 13 bases lay in between. The germline gives CDR1 MGHRA, CDR2 YSYEKL. The material sequenced was peripheral blood, taken on day 0 of AZD1222 vaccination. The rearrangement uses TRBV4-1 and TRBJ2-7, with D uncertain. The TCR comes from an adult in good health. The chain's CDR3 is CASSPQAGLEQYF. DNA for the CDR3: TGCGCCAGCAGCCCCCAGGCAGGCCTCGAGCAGTACTTC.